The 5 T cell receptor beta chains below come from one sample, sequenced in a study of cytomegalovirus exposure and HLA in healthy donors (dated by TCRdb to about 2017). Libraries were prepared through the immunoSEQ multiplex PCR assay. The multiplex PCR relied on a mix of 60 forward primers for TCR Vbeta segments and 13 reverse primers for TCR Jbeta segments. What TCRdb holds here is the immuneACCESS table cut down to in-frame rearrangements. Part of the clones is not present; checked against another copy, under half of the missing clones reflect an unresolved V gene, and the others are unexplained. For this sample there are about 76,000 clones; about four fifths appear just once. About 8.2% of the sample comes from the top ten. The sequenced material came from PBMCs. These receptors all come from a woman aged 40 to 50 in good health and CMV-seropositive.

The chain couples TRBV7-8 to TRBJ1-1; no clear D. The germline V gene encodes CDR1 SGHVS and CDR2 FQNEAQ. With 2 bases removed from V and 0 bases from J, the gap between germline ends came to 13 bases. This CDR3 comprises 16 residues. The CDR3, as DNA: TGTGCCAGCAGCTTAAGATGGGGAGAACTGAACACTGAAGCTTTCTTT. Translation: CASSLRWGELNTEAFF. The variable domain in full, with the rest retrieved from reference TRBV7-8 and TRBJ1-1, is GAGVSQSPRYKVAKRGQDVALRCDPISGHVSLFWYQQALGQGPEFLTYFQNEAQLDKSGLPSDRFFAERPEGSVSTLKIQRTQQEDSAVYLCASSLRWGELNTEAFFGQGTRLTVV.

The chain uses TRBV7-9 and TRBJ2-1; tentatively, D is TRBD2 (6 bases). Germline V gene sequence: CDR1 SEHNR, CDR2 FQNEAQ (reference sequence). This CDR3 region has 15 residues. V dropped 6 bases and J dropped 5 bases, with 17 bases sitting between them. CDR3 amino acids: CASSSGLLNHNEQFF. In DNA form, the CDR3 reads TGTGCCAGCAGTTCGGGACTTCTTAATCACAATGAGCAGTTCTTC.

The chain links TRBV10-3 to TRBJ2-3; 12 bases fit TRBD2. CDR3 length equals 17 residues. Germline CDR1 is ENHRY and CDR2 is SYGVKD. Trimming cost V 0 bases and J 5 bases; bases outside gene matches: 6. CDR3 amino acids: CAISESASGGARDTQYF. The CDR3 DNA reads as TGTGCCATCAGTGAGTCTGCTAGCGGGGGGGCTCGAGATACGCAGTATTTT.

The genes are TRBV7-9 and TRBJ1-1; no firm D call. The CDR3 spans 14 residues. Trimming cost V 0 bases and J 3 bases, with 8 bases left between them. Germline loops: CDR1 SEHNR, CDR2 FQNEAQ (reference sequence). The CDR3 DNA is TGTGCCAGCAGCTTAGCGCCCGGGGACACTGAAGCTTTCTTT. Its protein is CASSLAPGDTEAFF.

This chain uses TRBV15 with TRBJ1-4; D is undetermined. Germline lookup yields CDR1 LNHNV and CDR2 YYDKDF (reference sequence). The CDR3 extends over 14 amino acids. V was clipped by 1 base and J by 11 bases, with 14 bases between them. The CDR3 here is CATSRVTGLGKLFF. As DNA, the CDR3 is TGTGCCACCAGCAGAGTGACGGGTCTCGGGAAACTGTTTTTT.